The entry below describes one TCR beta chain. Assay: immunoSEQ multiplex PCR; the TCRdb copy retains only in-frame clones and omits some. The table records roughly 370,000 clones, around nine tenths of them present only once. These data originate in a study of blood T cell repertoires in COVID-19. Whole-study context: The United States, Italy and Spain supplied acute and convalescent COVID-19 samples. PBMCs, B-cell-depleted T cells, or T cells were the source of the cDNA or gDNA that made up the material.

CDR3 length: 14 residues. The germline V gene has CDR1 SGHRS and CDR2 YFSETQ. V lost 5 bases to trimming and J lost 4 bases; unmatched junction nucleotides: 6. Assignment of participants to cohorts was predicated upon participant-reported clinical history. The study counted Cohort 3 donors as recovered given two negative PCRs, clearance, or symptom resolution. The receptor comes from a woman between 45 and 60 years old who had recovered from COVID-19. The sequenced sample consisted of PBMCs or T cells enriched from blood (not recorded which). The chain joins TRBV5-1 to TRBJ1-3; 7 nucleotides agree with TRBD1. The CDR3 here is CASSNGQDGNTIYF. Written as DNA, the CDR3 is TGCGCCAGCAGTAACGGACAGGACGGAAACACCATATATTTT.